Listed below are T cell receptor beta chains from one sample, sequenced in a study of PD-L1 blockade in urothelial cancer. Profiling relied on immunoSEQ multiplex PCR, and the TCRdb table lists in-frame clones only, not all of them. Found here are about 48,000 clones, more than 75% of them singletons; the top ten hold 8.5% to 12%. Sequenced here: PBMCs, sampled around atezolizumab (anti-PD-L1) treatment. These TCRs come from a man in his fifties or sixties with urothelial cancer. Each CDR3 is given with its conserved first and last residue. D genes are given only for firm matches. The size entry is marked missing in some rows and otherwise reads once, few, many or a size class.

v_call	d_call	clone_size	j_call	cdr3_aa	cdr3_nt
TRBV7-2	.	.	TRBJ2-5	CASSLSDGETQYF	TGTGCCAGCAGCTTATCTGACGGGGAGACCCAGTACTTC
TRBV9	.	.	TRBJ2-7	CASSVGSGPYEQYF	TGTGCCAGCAGCGTTGGCAGTGGCCCCTACGAGCAGTACTTC
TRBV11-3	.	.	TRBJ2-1	CASSLSLGRVVNEQFF	TGTGCCAGCAGCTTATCGCTGGGCAGGGTGGTAAATGAGCAGTTCTTC
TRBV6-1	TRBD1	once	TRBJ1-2	CASSQDRGYGYTF	TGTGCCAGCAGTCAGGACAGGGGCTATGGCTACACCTTC
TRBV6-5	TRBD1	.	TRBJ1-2	CASSSQGVGGYTF	TGTGCCAGCAGTTCACAGGGGGTGGGCGGCTACACCTTC
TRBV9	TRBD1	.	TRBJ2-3	CASSVGGGRGYDTQYF	TGTGCCAGCAGCGTAGGCGGTGGCAGGGGGTACGATACGCAGTATTTT
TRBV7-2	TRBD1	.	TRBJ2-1	CASSLYPPGQGALKDEQFF	TGTGCCAGCAGCCTATACCCCCCGGGACAGGGGGCGCTTAAGGATGAGCAGTTCTTC
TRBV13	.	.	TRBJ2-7	CASTYVDSSYEQYF	TGTGCCAGCACCTATGTAGACAGCTCCTACGAGCAGTACTTC
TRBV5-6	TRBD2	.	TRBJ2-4	CASSLSQAGPNIQYF	TGTGCCAGCAGCTTGTCCCAAGCGGGGCCTAACATTCAGTACTTC
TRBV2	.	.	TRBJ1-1	CASSEGRANTEAFF	TGTGCCAGCAGTGAGGGCAGGGCCAACACTGAAGCTTTCTTT
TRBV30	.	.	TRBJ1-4	CAWSGDKNEKLFF	TGTGCCTGGAGTGGGGACAAGAATGAAAAACTGTTTTTT
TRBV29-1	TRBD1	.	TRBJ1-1	CSAGQGANTEAFF	TGCAGCGCCGGACAGGGGGCGAACACTGAAGCTTTCTTT
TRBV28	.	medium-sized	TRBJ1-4	CASSSAGAANEKLFF	TGTGCCAGCAGTTCGGCAGGGGCAGCTAATGAAAAACTGTTTTTT
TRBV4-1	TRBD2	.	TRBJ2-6	CASSQETGTRAFPGANVLTF	TGCGCCAGCAGCCAAGAAACCGGGACTAGGGCTTTCCCTGGGGCCAACGTCCTGACTTTC
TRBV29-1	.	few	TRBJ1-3	CSVAGVGGNTIYF	TGCAGCGTTGCGGGGGTTGGCGGAAACACCATATATTTT
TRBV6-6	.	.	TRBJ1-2	CASSSNPGTREGYTF	TGTGCCAGCAGTTCCAATCCCGGGACAAGGGAGGGCTACACCTTC
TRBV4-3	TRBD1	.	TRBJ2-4	CASSQVTGNIQYF	TGCGCCAGCAGCCAAGTGACAGGGAACATTCAGTACTTC
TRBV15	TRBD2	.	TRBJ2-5	CATSSRLAEETQYF	TGTGCCACCAGCTCACGACTAGCCGAAGAGACCCAGTACTTC
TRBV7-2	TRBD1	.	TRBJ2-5	CASSFAGTAQETQYF	TGTGCCAGCAGCTTCGCCGGGACAGCTCAAGAGACCCAGTACTTC
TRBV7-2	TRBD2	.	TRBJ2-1	CASSYRTSGGNEQFF	TGTGCCAGCAGCTACCGGACTAGCGGGGGCAATGAGCAGTTCTTC
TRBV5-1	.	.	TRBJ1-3	CASSPSTGTSGNTIYF	TGCGCCAGCAGTCCCTCGACAGGAACCTCTGGAAACACCATATATTTT
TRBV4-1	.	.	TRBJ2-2	CASSQLEDGELFF	TGCGCCAGCAGCCAACTGGAGGACGGGGAGCTGTTTTTT
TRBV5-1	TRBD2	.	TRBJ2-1	CASSLARSAGDYNEQFF	TGCGCCAGCAGCTTGGCCCGGTCGGCGGGGGATTACAATGAGCAGTTCTTC
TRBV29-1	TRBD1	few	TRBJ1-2	CSVEVQQGRTGYTF	TGCAGCGTTGAGGTCCAACAGGGGCGTACCGGCTACACCTTC
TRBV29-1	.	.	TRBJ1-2	CSVEGLSLGLGPGYTF	TGCAGCGTTGAAGGCTTATCATTGGGGTTGGGGCCTGGCTACACCTTC